A single TCR beta chain is shown here with its context. Its antigen remains unknown. Generated by immunoSEQ multiplex PCR, the TCRdb table keeps only in-frame clones and is missing some. The data contain 2 million to 2.5 million clones, around 95% of them seen just once; the ten biggest clones take up less than 0.15%. This specimen belongs to a study of shared clonotypes between healthy human individuals. Overall study findings and caveats: Non-shared clonotypes were found to have lower generation probabilities than the clonotypes that were shared by all four of the sorted-subset donors. Sampling involved blood alone; tissue repertoires likely differ.

Participating donors were healthy, HIV-negative adults free of recent acute infections or vaccinations. The CD4+ fraction was divided into a CD45RA+ naive subset and a CD45RA-negative memory subset. V shed 7 bases, J shed 7 bases, and the junction held 7 bases outside the gene matches. Germline loops: CDR1 MNHNS, CDR2 SASEGT. The length of the CDR3 is 14 residues. The TCR originated in a man in his late teens or twenties in good health. Sequencing was carried out using naive CD4+ T cells sorted from blood. The subset denotes: CD45RA+ positively selected. The chain uses TRBV6-1 and TRBJ1-6; 7 bases fit TRBD1. CDR3 protein: CASISDRVNSPLHF. CDR3 sequence (DNA): TGTGCCAGCATTTCCGACAGGGTCAATTCACCCCTCCACTTT.